The 30 T cell receptor beta chains below come from one sample, sequenced in a study of OX40 agonist ivuxolimab in advanced cancers. Profiled with immunoSEQ multiplex PCR; TCRdb holds only in-frame clones, not every one. The sample lists 45,000 to 65,000 clones, roughly 84% occurring once. Sequenced material: CD4+ or CD8+ T cells sorted from blood, taken in a trial of the OX40 agonist ivuxolimab. The source of these receptors is an adult with an advanced solid tumor such as melanoma, head and neck, liver or kidney cancer.

The chain links TRBV29-1 to TRBJ1-1; 8 bases map to TRBD1. Germline values: CDR1 SQVTM, CDR2 ANQGSEA. This CDR3 has 15 residues. V shed 4 bases and J 3 bases; nucleotides not matched to a gene: 10. The CDR3 DNA sequence: TGCAGCGTTGGGGTCGCAGGGGGCATGTACACTGAAGCTTTCTTT. This gives the protein CSVGVAGGMYTEAFF.

The chain recombines TRBV7-8 with TRBJ2-3; 11 nucleotides agree with TRBD2. The V gene's germline CDR1 is SGHVS and CDR2 FQNEAQ. CDR3 length equals 16 residues. The V and J ends lost 5 bases and 0 bases, in that order; junction bases with no gene match: 4. The CDR3 DNA follows: TGTGCCAGCAGCCCATGGACTAGCGGGAGCACAGATACGCAGTATTTT. It specifies CASSPWTSGSTDTQYF.

The V gene is TRBV1, the J gene TRBJ1-5; TRBD1, as called in the table, went unchecked against the DNA. TRBV1 counts as a pseudogene. The CDR3 length is 17 residues. CDR3 DNA sequence: TGCACCAGCAGCCTTCCGGACAGGTTTAATAGCAATCAGCCCCAGCATTTT. As protein: CTSSLPDRFNSNQPQHF.

The CDR3 DNA follows: TGCGCCAGCAGCTTCACAGGGGGCACCGGGGAGCTGTTTTTT. Its protein product is CASSFTGGTGELFF. The chain couples TRBV5-1 to TRBJ2-2, with TRBD1 identical over 8 bases. Trimming at V came to 2 bases and at J to 4 bases, leaving 1 base not matched to a gene. This CDR3 contains 14 residues. Germline V gene sequence: CDR1 SGHRS, CDR2 YFSETQ.

This clone came up once. In DNA form, the CDR3 reads TGTGCCAGCAGTTCGCCCCGGGTCTCCTACGAGCAGTACTTC. Translating gives CASSSPRVSYEQYF. The chain employs TRBV6-5 and TRBJ2-7; D call uncertain. The CDR3 extends over 14 amino acids. V lost 4 bases, J lost 0 bases, and 10 bases lay in between. The germline gives CDR1 MNHEY, CDR2 SVGAGI.

The chain joins TRBV6-6 to TRBJ1-2, with 12 bases lining up with TRBD1. The V gene end was trimmed by 5 bases and the J gene end by 6 bases; junction bases not matched to a gene: 10. CDR3 size: 16 residues. In germline, CDR1 is MNHNY, CDR2 SVGAGI (reference sequence). CDR3 residues: CASSPTTGTGGHGYTF. In nucleotides, the CDR3 is TGTGCCAGCAGTCCTACCACGGGGACAGGGGGCCATGGCTACACCTTC.

The V call is TRBV11-3, the J call TRBJ2-7, with 7 bases identical to TRBD1. CDR3 length: 14 residues. J lost 2 bases, V lost 5 bases, and 6 bases had no gene match. CDR1 and CDR2 from the germline V gene are SGHNT and YENEEA. The CDR3 region has the DNA TGTGCCAGCAGCAACTACAGGGGAGCCTACGAGCAGTACTTC. Its protein is CASSNYRGAYEQYF.

This chain links TRBV6-5 with TRBJ1-3; 8 positions agree with TRBD1. The CDR3 loop spans 15 amino acids. Germline assignment: CDR1 MNHEY and CDR2 SVGAGI. V lost 6 bases and J lost 2; bases outside the gene matches: 6. CDR3 loop: CASREQTGAGNTIYF. In DNA form, the CDR3 reads TGTGCCAGCAGGGAGCAGACAGGGGCTGGAAACACCATATATTTT.

In its sample, this clone was seen once. The chain recombines TRBV5-6 with TRBJ1-5; D possibly corresponds to TRBD1 (5 bases). Trimming took 1 base from V and 0 from J, leaving 11 bases between them. The V gene's germline CDR1 is SGHDT and CDR2 YYEEEE. The CDR3 loop spans 16 amino acids. The chain's CDR3 is CASSLWGGGSNQPQHF. As DNA, the CDR3 is TGTGCCAGCAGCTTGTGGGGGGGTGGTAGCAATCAGCCCCAGCATTTT.

The chain combines TRBV7-2 with TRBJ2-7; no definite D call. Trimming cost V 2 bases and J 0 bases, with 8 bases left between them. This CDR3 region has 14 residues. Looked up from germline, CDR1 is SGHTA and CDR2 is FQGNSA. The CDR3 DNA reads TGTGCCAGCAGCTTAAACTCCCTCTCCTACGAGCAGTACTTC. Amino acids: CASSLNSLSYEQYF.

The sample holds one count of this clone. The chain combines TRBV7-6 with TRBJ2-1; 9 bases line up with TRBD2. This CDR3 has 18 amino acids. The trim removed 8 bases at V and 5 bases at J, leaving 19 bases unmatched. Germline-derived CDR1 and CDR2 are SGHVS and FNYEAQ. CDR3 DNA sequence: TGTGCCAGCGGACAAAGACCCGCGGGCGGGAGGGCCGACAATGAGCAGTTCTTC. Amino acid sequence: CASGQRPAGGRADNEQFF.

The V and J genes are TRBV2 and TRBJ2-5, with a tentative D call TRBD1 (6 bases). The V and J ends lost 4 bases and 5 bases respectively, with 11 bases between them. The V gene's germline CDR1 is SNHLY and CDR2 FYNNEI. The CDR3 length is 13 residues. The CDR3 here is CASSGETGETQYF. The CDR3 DNA reads TGTGCCAGCAGTGGGGAAACAGGGGAGACCCAGTACTTC.

This chain connects TRBV5-1 to TRBJ2-1; TRBD1 aligns across 7 bases. Trimming removed 0 bases from V and 2 bases from J; junction bases left unmatched: 2. CDR1 and CDR2 from the germline V gene are SGHRS and YFSETQ. The CDR3 has 15 amino acids. The CDR3: CASSLGDRTYNEQFF. CDR3 coding DNA: TGCGCCAGCAGCTTGGGGGACAGAACCTACAATGAGCAGTTCTTC.

The V gene is TRBV29-1, the J gene TRBJ1-2; 7 bases are a match to TRBD1. Looked up from germline, CDR1 is SQVTM and CDR2 is ANQGSEA. The CDR3 totals 12 residues. The J segment lost 8 bases and the V segment lost 1 base, leaving 4 bases of the junction unmatched. The CDR3 region is CSVEVGDSGYTF. The CDR3, as DNA: TGCAGCGTTGAAGTCGGGGACAGCGGCTACACCTTC.

This clone is medium-sized. The chain couples TRBV19 to TRBJ1-1; D perhaps matches TRBD1 (6 bases). The germline V gene has CDR1 LNHDA and CDR2 SQIVND (reference sequence). V lost 4 bases, J lost 4 bases, and 10 bases lay in between. This CDR3 contains 13 residues. The CDR3 reads CASSTDRRTEAFF. CDR3 bases: TGTGCCAGTAGTACCGACAGGCGCACTGAAGCTTTCTTT.

The chain couples TRBV15 to TRBJ1-5; possibly TRBD1 for D (6 bases). The CDR3 has 15 residues. Trimming pared 5 bases from V and 6 bases from J, leaving 17 bases between. The germline CDR1 and CDR2 sequences are LNHNV and YYDKDF (reference sequence). The CDR3 DNA reads as TGTGCCACCAGCTCTCGGGACACCCCTAGTCAGCCCCAGCATTTT. The encoded protein is CATSSRDTPSQPQHF.

The chain employs TRBV6-6 and TRBJ2-7; 11 bases fit TRBD1. V was clipped by 2 bases and J by 2 bases; unmatched bases: 5. CDR3 length equals 16 residues. The germline V gene encodes CDR1 MNHNY and CDR2 SVGAGI (reference sequence). The CDR3 reads CASSYPPGQGAYEQYF. CDR3 nucleotides: TGTGCCAGCAGTTACCCTCCGGGACAGGGGGCCTACGAGCAGTACTTC.

This clone appeared a few times. The J gene is TRBJ2-7, the V gene TRBV11-2, with D hard to call. Looked up from germline, CDR1 is SGHAT and CDR2 is FQNNGV. The CDR3 runs 14 residues. Trimming pared 2 bases from V and 3 bases from J, leaving 11 bases between. CDR3 nucleotides: TGTGCCAGCAGCTTATTTCTTTCGGGCTACGAGCAGTACTTC. It specifies CASSLFLSGYEQYF.

V is TRBV6-1 and J is TRBJ2-2; 11 positions match TRBD2. With V trimmed by 4 bases and J by 7 bases, 14 bases remained unmatched. Germline CDR1 MNHNS, CDR2 SASEGT. This CDR3 spans 18 amino acids. CDR3 amino acids: CASSGRDPGTSGFGELFF. The CDR3 nucleotides read TGTGCCAGCAGTGGGAGGGATCCCGGGACTAGCGGTTTCGGGGAGCTGTTTTTT.

The chain couples TRBV6-1 to TRBJ1-5; D not resolved. With 0 bases removed from V and 3 bases from J, the gap between germline ends came to 15 bases. Looked up from germline, CDR1 is MNHNS and CDR2 is SASEGT. This CDR3 comprises 17 residues. The CDR3 nucleotides are TGTGCCAGCAGTGAAGCGCGCACCCTGACAATCAATCAGCCCCAGCATTTT. The encoded protein is CASSEARTLTINQPQHF.

The chain combines TRBV6-5 with TRBJ1-1; D unclear. The CDR3 consists of 11 residues. In germline, CDR1 is MNHEY, CDR2 SVGAGI. Trimming pared 3 bases from V and 6 bases from J, leaving 5 bases between. CDR3 protein: CASSYLSEAFF. DNA of the CDR3: TGTGCCAGCAGTTATTTATCTGAAGCTTTCTTT.

The chain uses TRBV28 and TRBJ2-5; TRBD1 might be the D (6 bases). Between the trimmed V and J ends, which lost 4 bases and 4 bases, there was a span of 16 bases. Germline V gene data show CDR1 as MDHEN and CDR2 as SYDVKM. The CDR3 contains 15 residues. The CDR3 here is CASSSSDSMRETQYF. In DNA form, the CDR3 reads TGTGCCAGCAGTTCCTCGGACAGTATGCGAGAGACCCAGTACTTC.

The chain recombines TRBV6-5 with TRBJ2-3; 9 positions agree with TRBD2. The CDR3 contains 16 residues. With V trimmed by 4 bases and J by 6 bases, 11 bases remained unmatched. Germline loops: CDR1 MNHEY, CDR2 SVGAGI. This CDR3 is CASSLGLASRMDTQYF. The DNA for the CDR3 is TGTGCCAGCAGTTTGGGACTAGCCTCTAGGATGGATACGCAGTATTTT.

This chain links TRBV28 with TRBJ1-5; D may be TRBD1 (5 bases). The V gene's germline CDR1 is MDHEN and CDR2 SYDVKM. CDR3 length: 14 residues. V was pared by 0 bases and J by 2 bases, with 5 bases between. The CDR3 sequence is CASSLWGGNQPQHF. For the CDR3, the DNA is TGTGCCAGCAGTTTATGGGGGGGCAATCAGCCCCAGCATTTT.

The chain links TRBV5-5 to TRBJ1-1; 10 positions agree with TRBD1. The CDR3 runs 15 residues. Germline V gene data show CDR1 as SGHKS and CDR2 as YYEKEE (reference sequence). Trimming cost V 0 bases and J 5 bases; bases outside gene matches: 4. CDR3 nucleotides: TGTGCCAGCAGCTTGGTCTGGACAGGGGGGACTGAAGCTTTCTTT. This translates into CASSLVWTGGTEAFF.

Only one count was recorded for this clone. The rearrangement joins TRBV9 to TRBJ2-7; 8 positions match TRBD2. The germline CDR1 and CDR2 sequences are SGDLS and YYNGEE. The V segment lost 4 bases and the J segment 5 bases; nucleotides outside the gene matches: 17. CDR3 length: 17 amino acids. Written as DNA, the CDR3 is TGTGCCAGCAGCCATCCACGTGGGGGAGCGGGAGCCAACGAGCAGTACTTC. Its protein product is CASSHPRGGAGANEQYF. The complete variable domain, with remaining parts taken from reference TRBV9 and TRBJ2-7, reads DSGVTQTPKHLITATGQRVTLRCSPRSGDLSVYWYQQSLDQGLQFLIQYYNGEERAKGNILERFSAQQFPDLHSELNLSSLELGDSALYFCASSHPRGGAGANEQYFGPGTRLTVT.

This chain links TRBV30 with TRBJ2-7; tentative D call: TRBD1 (6 bases). This CDR3 has 15 amino acids. Trimming shortened V by 3 bases and J by 3 bases, and 18 bases separated the two germline ends. Looked up from germline, CDR1 is GTSNPN and CDR2 is SVGIG (reference sequence). CDR3 protein: CAWRPSRGQLYEQYF. The CDR3 DNA sequence: TGTGCCTGGAGGCCCAGCAGGGGTCAGCTCTACGAGCAGTACTTC. The whole variable domain, filled in from reference TRBV30 and TRBJ2-7, reads SQTIHQWPATLVQPVGSPLSLECTVEGTSNPNLYWYRQAAGRGLQLLFYSVGIGQISSEVPQNLSASRPQDRQFILSSKKLLLSDSGFYLCAWRPSRGQLYEQYFGPGTRLTVT.

V usage is TRBV5-1 and J usage is TRBJ2-1, with D perhaps assigned TRBD1 or TRBD2 (5 bases each). V was trimmed by 0 bases and J by 2 bases, leaving 12 bases between them. The CDR3 runs 16 residues. From germline, CDR1 is SGHRS and CDR2 YFSETQ. The CDR3 here is CASSLGGPGPYNEQFF. Written as DNA, the CDR3 is TGCGCCAGCAGCTTGGGTGGTCCGGGACCCTACAATGAGCAGTTCTTC.

The chain employs TRBV11-2 and TRBJ2-1; TRBD2 agrees at 11 bases. J lost 2 bases, V lost 1 base, and 7 bases had no gene match. The CDR3 consists of 18 residues. The germline V gene encodes CDR1 SGHAT and CDR2 FQNNGV. CDR3 sequence: CASSLAPTSGKTYNEQFF. CDR3 coding DNA: TGTGCCAGCAGCTTAGCTCCGACTAGCGGGAAAACCTACAATGAGCAGTTCTTC.

This clone showed up just once. The J gene is TRBJ1-5, the V gene TRBV6-1; possibly TRBD1 for D (5 bases). This CDR3 has 18 residues. Germline loops: CDR1 MNHNS, CDR2 SASEGT. V lost 0 bases, J lost 4 bases, and 19 bases lay in between. CDR3 amino acids: CASSEAIPGLPPNQPQHF. DNA for the CDR3: TGTGCCAGCAGTGAAGCGATTCCGGGACTCCCCCCAAATCAGCCCCAGCATTTT.